The next 4 T cell receptor beta chains were all read from a single sample in a study of shared clonotypes between healthy human individuals. Sequenced by immunoSEQ multiplex PCR; TCRdb stores in-frame clones only, minus some. The data contain roughly 2.4 million clones, nearly 97% of them seen just once; the ten biggest clones take up 0.13%. The material sequenced was naive CD4+ T cells sorted from blood. The subset is: CD45RA+ positively selected. The receptors were sampled from a man in his late teens or twenties in good health.

The chain combines TRBV6-1 with TRBJ1-1; D is perhaps TRBD1 (5 bases). With 6 bases removed from V and 1 base from J, the gap between germline ends came to 6 bases. This CDR3 region has 12 residues. Germline V CDR1 and CDR2: MNHNS, SASEGT. The CDR3 sequence: CASRTGNTEAFF. The DNA of the CDR3 is TGTGCCAGCAGAACAGGGAACACTGAAGCTTTCTTT.

J is TRBJ2-7 and V is TRBV7-2; 15 bases map to TRBD2. Germline loops: CDR1 SGHTA, CDR2 FQGNSA. The CDR3 contains 16 residues. The junction had 8 bases not matched to a gene; V was cut back by 4 bases and J by 7 bases. CDR3 residues: CASSSRTSGRVGEQYF. The DNA for the CDR3 is TGTGCCAGCAGCTCAAGGACTAGCGGGAGGGTCGGAGAGCAGTACTTC.

The chain recombines TRBV5-1 with TRBJ1-1, with 8 bases that match TRBD1. V shed 4 bases and J 4 bases; nucleotides not matched to a gene: 6. CDR3 size: 14 residues. Germline lookup yields CDR1 SGHRS and CDR2 YFSETQ. CDR3 region: CASSQGTGGTEAFF. The CDR3 nucleotides are TGCGCCAGCAGCCAAGGAACAGGGGGCACTGAAGCTTTCTTT.

This chain connects TRBV4-3 to TRBJ2-7, with 10 positions matching TRBD1. The CDR3 is 15 residues long. Per germline, CDR1 LGHNA and CDR2 YSLEER. J was trimmed by 4 bases and V by 0 bases; bases with no gene match: 3. The CDR3 DNA is TGCGCCAGCAGCCAAGATGGGACAGGGGTTTACGAGCAGTACTTC. Its protein is CASSQDGTGVYEQYF.